Below, one TCR beta chain is given with its context. The clone's antigen remains unknown. Qualities for individual bases were not recorded, and no much larger clone is one base off. The entry originates in a study of regulatory T cells in long-lasting Graves disease (dated by TCRdb to about 2021). Background for the entire study: Antithyroid drugs had been taken for less than 3 months by newly diagnosed Graves' disease patients. The study was conducted in China and was registered as a clinical trial. A total of about 33 samples underwent TCR sequencing: about 13 from persistent and around 20 from newly diagnosed Graves' disease patients. Peripheral blood TCR sequencing and RNA sequencing compared persistent Graves' disease patients with newly diagnosed Graves' disease patients. What the study reported, not specific to this receptor: Only peripheral blood was studied, because thyroid tissue, the primary lesion, was inaccessible. Persistent disease showed preferential use of TRBV28, TRBJ1-2 and TRBJ2-5, whereas newly diagnosed disease favored TRBV20-1 and TRBJ2-1. Compared with newly diagnosed patients, patients with persistent Graves' disease had lower TCR Shannon entropy and fewer highly expanded clones, which suggests clonal expansion. Only the TCR beta chain was sequenced and analyzed. The small sample size was acknowledged by the authors as a limitation that may reduce accuracy. Patients with persistent disease shared more public clonotypes (around 2,700) than newly diagnosed patients did (966).

The time point label of this sample denotes: newly diagnosed GD, antithyroid drugs for less than 3 months. For both TCR sequencing and RNA sequencing, RNA was extracted from PBMCs in TRIzol. The diagnosis of Graves' disease was made according to American Thyroid Association guidelines. Patients were recruited from an endocrinology department in Xi'an, China. From each patient, about 9.7 milliliters of peripheral blood was collected into an EDTA anticoagulant tube. Ficoll Paque Plus density gradient separation was used to isolate PBMCs, and no additional T cell sorting was done. An Agilent 2100 Bioanalyzer and agarose gel were used to assess RNA quality, and a NanoDrop 2000 was used to measure RNA concentration. CDR1 and CDR2 are read off the germline V gene as SGHRS and YFSETQ. The CDR3 holds 20 amino acids from the cysteine to the phenylalanine. Only the CDR3 portion is preserved as DNA: 60 bases, with reading frame beginning at the first base. V and J are trimmed by 4 bases and 0 bases, and the gene matches miss 12 bases of the junction.

Preparation of the library involved multiplex PCR. For sequencing, an Illumina HiSeq 4000 was employed. To build TCR beta libraries, CDR3 regions were amplified by Arm-PCR using iRepertoire HTBI primers. Before sequencing, the PCR products went through gel purification. As for the authors' bioinformatics: Across samples, 60 to 75 TRBV and 13 to 15 TRBJ segments were identified and used for gene usage analysis of CDR3 amino acid clonotypes. Filtered high-quality paired reads were merged into contigs using COPE and FqMerger. BLAST was used to align contigs to the IMGT TRBV, TRBD and TRBJ reference genes, and CDR3 was defined following IMGT. Any clonotype with a frequency above 0.1% was classified as a highly expanded clone. Repertoire diversity was measured by Shannon entropy, and V-J evenness by the Gini coefficient. A clonotype found in more than one individual was treated as public. Starting from the raw public reads, TCRdb applied fastp trimming at Q25, assembled clones with MiXCR and retained in-frame beta chains. Rows are combined by CDR3 protein, so each entry shows the most common genes and DNA. These V and J calls are TCRdb output, not the study's own analysis. This sample comprises about 430,000 distinct CDR3 sequences, over 12% of them detected only once. The ten largest make up approximately 7.8% of the sample.

Another study also made use of these data, one on T cells in Graves' hyperthyroidism and ophthalmopathy. In that second paper, the authors write: Stable Graves' hyperthyroidism was defined as no progression to ophthalmopathy during 18 months of follow-up. Hyperthyroidism patients were newly diagnosed, had a disease duration of under 2 months, and were aged 18 to 65 years. Patients with uncontrolled infections, other autoimmune diseases, pregnancy or lactation were excluded. Diagnoses were established on the basis of clinical symptoms, serum thyroxine and TRAb, thyroid ultrasound, and orbital computed tomography. The TCR CDR3 was subjected to a first round of RT-PCR using the HTBI primer set and the Qiagen OneStep RT-PCR kit. Most expanded thyroid clonotypes (frequency above 0.001) were also found in blood, which suggests that blood repertoires may mirror thyroid immune responses. In cross-validation, a model built on a 13 V-J signature told ophthalmopathy apart from stable hyperthyroidism with roughly 87% sensitivity and 81% to 82% specificity, and in testing the same model reached 80%/75%. During validation, the model predicted progression to ophthalmopathy a median of about 5.9 months ahead of onset, with more than 55% sensitivity and 72.22% specificity. To identify distinguishing TCR V-J signatures, a discovery cohort of some 100 patients was used, comprising 40 to 45 with Graves' ophthalmopathy and around 57 with stable Graves' hyperthyroidism. Prospective prediction of ophthalmopathy was tested in an independent validation cohort of approximately 19 hyperthyroidism patients and some 17 patients who later progressed to ophthalmopathy. The 75 to 100 discovery patients were randomly split 7:3 into training and test sets. Thyroid tissue and blood T-cell repertoires from more than 5 Graves' hyperthyroidism patients were also compared in the study. Once sampling was done, hyperthyroidism patients were given methimazole at a starting dose of 30 mg daily, whereas ophthalmopathy patients were given high-dose intravenous methylprednisolone. The libraries were constructed in a second round of multiplex PCR and then size-selected and purified. Libraries were sequenced paired-end with 100 bp reads on an Illumina HiSeq2000. SOAPnuke was used to process the raw data, throwing out any read that contained adapters or uncalled bases, had a mean Phred below 15, or lacked an exact constant-primer or identifier match. High-quality paired reads were merged using COPE v1.2.5, and each unique nucleotide sequence was defined as a clonotype. MiTCR v1.1 was used to align clonotypes to the IMGT TRBV, TRBD and TRBJ reference segments. Analysis was restricted to V-J combinations with a frequency above 0.0001, which covered just over 98% of repertoires. The TCS score was defined as the ratio of F50 (clonal expansion) to E x V (chaos), calculated using BLOSUM62-based TCRdist between CDR3 peptides within each V-J. Welch's t-statistics and random forest reduced approximately 520 V-J features to fewer than 15, which were used in a naive Bayes classifier (R e1071). Sample size was not statistically predetermined, and investigators were not blinded to group allocation. TCR Vbeta CDR3 sequencing of approximately 140 peripheral blood samples (fewer than 45 ophthalmopathy, 75 to 85 hyperthyroidism and approximately 17 progressor patients) is reported in the paper.

This chain joins TRBV5-1 to TRBJ2-6; 11 middle bases align to TRBD1. This TCR derives from a woman between 35 and 50 years old with Graves disease. Donor details come from another sample of the same person, matched by shared clones. The sample in question was peripheral blood mononuclear cells (PBMCs), obtained at new diagnosis, from a patient treated with antithyroid drugs. The CDR3 in this case is CASSRGQGARFFSGANVLTF. The nucleotides read TGCGCCAGCAGCCGCGGACAGGGGGCGAGATTCTTCTCTGGGGCCAACGTCCTGACTTTC.